A selection of T cell receptor beta chains follows, all from one sample in a study of CD8 T cells in Susac syndrome. TCRdb itself ran the immunoSEQ multiplex PCR reads through MiXCR, one entry per CDR3 protein. The sample shows some 120,000 distinct CDR3 sequences, 90% to 95% of them seen only once. The sequenced sample was CD4+ T cells from PBMCs. These receptor sequences come from a human donor in good health. CDR3s include the opening cysteine and the closing phenylalanine or tryptophan. A D gene is named only where the DNA matches it firmly.

.,TRBV5-1,TRBJ2-7,CASSLRDHEQYF,TGCGCCAGCAGCTTGAGGGACCACGAGCAGTACTTC
TRBD1,TRBV20-1,TRBJ2-2,CSARDPGTGNTGELFF,TGCAGTGCTAGAGATCCCGGGACAGGGAACACCGGGGAGCTGTTTTTT
TRBD1,TRBV2,TRBJ1-2,CASSDNRGQGYTF,TGTGCCAGCAGTGACAACAGGGGGCAGGGCTACACCTTC
.,TRBV10-3,TRBJ2-7,CAISAGTYEQYF,TGTGCCATCTCGGCAGGGACCTACGAGCAGTACTTC
.,TRBV3-1,TRBJ2-5,CASSVQGFQETQYF,TGTGCCAGCAGCGTCCAGGGGTTCCAAGAGACCCAGTACTTC
.,TRBV28,TRBJ1-5,CASSLTDYSNQPQHF,TGTGCCAGCAGTTTGACAGACTATAGCAATCAGCCCCAGCATTTT
TRBD2,TRBV7-9,TRBJ2-5,CASSSMAREIGLRETQYF,TGTGCCAGCAGCTCGATGGCGCGGGAGATTGGGCTTCGAGAGACCCAGTACTTC
TRBD1,TRBV19,TRBJ2-5,CASSRQGASGETQYF,TGTGCCAGTAGCCGTCAGGGGGCTTCAGGAGAGACCCAGTACTTC
TRBD1,TRBV29-1,TRBJ2-2,CSVQTGTGATGELFF,TGCAGCGTCCAGACCGGGACAGGGGCCACCGGGGAGCTGTTTTTT
.,TRBV19,TRBJ2-1,CATRRQGPGSYNEQFF,TGTGCCACGCGAAGGCAGGGCCCAGGCTCGTACAATGAGCAGTTCTTC
TRBD2,TRBV18,TRBJ2-3,CASSRLAADTQYF,TGTGCCAGCTCCCGACTAGCTGCAGATACGCAGTATTTT
.,TRBV2,TRBJ1-5,CASRGPGAGQPQHF,TGTGCCAGCAGGGGGCCGGGGGCAGGTCAGCCCCAGCATTTT
.,TRBV7-9,TRBJ1-2,CASSRQADSFRGHGYTF,TGTGCCAGCAGCCGACAGGCGGATTCCTTTCGAGGTCATGGCTACACCTTC
.,TRBV27,TRBJ2-3,CASSLSGATDTQYF,TGTGCCAGCAGTTTATCGGGGGCGACAGATACGCAGTATTTT
.,TRBV6-5,TRBJ1-2,CASSYIPGNGYTF,TGTGCCAGCAGTTATATCCCAGGGAATGGCTACACCTTC
.,TRBV5-6,TRBJ2-3,CASSFRGLGSDTQYF,TGTGCCAGCAGCTTCAGAGGACTGGGATCGGATACGCAGTATTTT
.,TRBV6-1,TRBJ2-6,CASSEARHSGANVLTF,TGTGCCAGCAGTGAAGCCCGTCACTCTGGGGCCAACGTCCTGACTTTC
.,TRBV6-2/TRBV6-3,TRBJ2-5,CASSWREGETQYF,TGTGCCAGCAGTTGGCGGGAAGGAGAGACCCAGTACTTC
TRBD2,TRBV11-2,TRBJ2-2,CASSLKREWGLAVNRNTGELFF,TGTGCCAGCAGCTTAAAAAGGGAGTGGGGTCTAGCGGTGAACCGTAACACCGGGGAGCTGTTTTTT
TRBD1,TRBV3-1,TRBJ1-2,CASSQDHRGQGYTF,TGTGCCAGCAGCCAAGACCACAGGGGACAGGGCTACACCTTC
.,TRBV20-1,TRBJ1-5,CSASPRRQSNQPQHF,TGCAGTGCTAGCCCCCGGAGGCAGAGCAATCAGCCCCAGCATTTT
.,TRBV20-1,TRBJ2-3,CSATLADTQYF,TGCAGTGCAACCCTAGCGGATACGCAGTATTTT
.,TRBV5-1,TRBJ2-1,CASSPKAGANEQFF,TGCGCCAGCAGCCCGAAGGCTGGAGCTAATGAGCAGTTCTTC
.,TRBV7-2,TRBJ2-3,CASSGGPPSTDTQYF,TGTGCCAGCAGCGGGGGACCCCCTAGCACAGATACGCAGTATTTT